This T cell receptor beta chain was documented in a study of cytomegalovirus exposure and HLA in healthy donors. A word on this clone: Its antigen is currently unknown.

There are 13 residues in the CDR3. Study observations and caveats: In a later analysis, TCR beta V- and J-gene trimming was associated with a missense DCLRE1C variant. According to reports, the classifier identified cytomegalovirus status with high specificity and sensitivity.

Researchers ran the PCR with 60 Vbeta and 13 Jbeta primers. Some clones are missing from TCRdb's copy, which holds only in-frame ones; the method was immunoSEQ multiplex PCR. This sample has roughly 100,000 clones, with approximately 85% found just once. The V and J genes are TRBV21-1 and TRBJ1-1; TRBD1 is the table's D call, not checked against the DNA. TRBV21-1 constitutes a pseudogene. The sample consisted of PBMCs. The TCR originated in a man aged 50 or older in good health and CMV-seronegative. CDR3 DNA: TGTGCCAGCAGCAAAGATCCGGGTAGGGGAAAATTCTTT. Translated: CASSKDPGRGKFF.